This T cell receptor (beta chain) originates from a study of blood T cells in healthy people across ages. The germline V and J ends were trimmed by 4 bases and 3 bases, with 12 bases remaining between them. CDR1 and CDR2 (germline): SNHLY, FYNNEI. This CDR3 is 14 amino acids long. The second PCR ran roughly 6 to 11 cycles with a sample-barcoded 5' primer and J-beta primers. In TCRdb, the 5' RACE reads were re-called with MiXCR into one record per CDR3 protein. The data show hundreds of thousands of distinct CDR3 sequences, with more than 25% seen just once and 3% held by the top ten. The sample was also reused in another study, on T cells of mothers and their children.

The material sequenced was blood. The gene calls are TRBV2 and TRBJ2-5; D perhaps matches TRBD2 (6 bases). The clonotype comes from a boy between 10 and 17 years old in good health. CDR3 bases: TGTGCCAGCAGTGTAAGGCGGGGAAAAGAGACCCAGTACTTC. Residues: CASSVRRGKETQYF. Combining the CDR3 with reference TRBV2 and TRBJ2-5 gives the whole variable domain EPEVTQTPSHQVTQMGQEVILRCVPISNHLYFYWYRQILGQKVEFLVSFYNNEISEKSEIFDDQFSVERPDGSNFTLKIRSTKLEDSAMYFCASSVRRGKETQYFGPGTRLLVL.